These T cell receptor beta chains were read from a single sample in a study of blood T cell repertoires in COVID-19. The repertoire was sequenced with immunoSEQ multiplex PCR; TCRdb's copy has only in-frame clones and lacks some. The table records around 12,000 clones, 65% to 80% of them present only once. The material sequenced was peripheral blood. All receptors come from a woman older than 75 with acute or convalescent COVID-19. Each CDR3 is given with its conserved first and last residue. A D gene is named only where the DNA matches it firmly. Rows may omit the clone size; those that give it use once, few, many or a size class.

d_call j_call clone_size v_call cdr3_nt cdr3_aa
TRBD1 TRBJ1-2 NA TRBV6-1 TGTGCCAGCAGTGAAGCGGCCCAGGGGGCGCGAGGCTACACCTTC CASSEAAQGARGYTF
NA TRBJ2-2 NA TRBV5-1 TGCGCCAGCAGCCCACCAGGGATAGGGACCGGGGAGCTGTTTTTT CASSPPGIGTGELFF
TRBD2 TRBJ2-7 NA TRBV27 TGTGCCAGCAGTTGGGGGGGCTCCTACGAGCAGTACTTC CASSWGGSYEQYF
NA TRBJ1-5 few TRBV2 TGTGCCAGCAGTGCGGAGGGGCAGGCCAATCAGCCCCAGCATTTT CASSAEGQANQPQHF
TRBD2 TRBJ2-3 NA TRBV2 TGTGCCAGCTGCAGACTAGCGGGGGGCACAGATACGCAGTATTTT CASCRLAGGTDTQYF
TRBD2 TRBJ2-1 NA TRBV11-3 TGTGCCAGCAGCTTAGGGACTAGCGGGGGGGCCAATGAGCAGTTCTTC CASSLGTSGGANEQFF
TRBD1 TRBJ1-2 NA TRBV5-1 TGCGCCAGCAGCTTGGGGGACAGGGGTAGCGATGGCTACACCTTC CASSLGDRGSDGYTF
NA TRBJ1-1 NA TRBV3-1/TRBV3-2 TGTGCCAGCAGCCAAGTCTCCGGCGGTGAAGCTTTCTTT CASSQVSGGEAFF
NA TRBJ1-2 many TRBV4-2 TGTGCCAGCAGCCAAGCGGGGGGGAGGGATGGCTACACCTTC CASSQAGGRDGYTF
TRBD2 TRBJ2-7 NA TRBV6-2/TRBV6-3 TGTGCCAGCAGTTTCCATTCGGGGGGTTCTTACGAGCAGTACTTC CASSFHSGGSYEQYF
NA TRBJ1-1 NA TRBV11-2 TGTGCCAGCAGCCCCGGAGGGTTCGACACTGAAGCTTTCTTT CASSPGGFDTEAFF
TRBD2 TRBJ2-7 NA TRBV7-9 TGTGCCAGCAGCTATAGCGGGAGGTCCTACGAGCAGTACTTC CASSYSGRSYEQYF
NA TRBJ2-7 once TRBV28 TGTGCCAGCAGTTTTAACGGGGGGCGCGAGCAGTACTTC CASSFNGGREQYF
NA TRBJ2-2 NA TRBV6-2/TRBV6-3 TGTGCCAGCAGTTATTATTTGACTCGCGCGAACACCGGGGAGCTGTTTTTT CASSYYLTRANTGELFF
TRBD1 TRBJ1-1 once TRBV2 TGTGCCAGCAGTGGACAGGGCCGGGACACTGAAGCTTTCTTT CASSGQGRDTEAFF
NA TRBJ1-1 NA TRBV7-3 TGTGCCAGCAGCTTATCCCCCGACACTGAAGCTTTCTTT CASSLSPDTEAFF
NA TRBJ1-2 NA TRBV5-6 TGTGCCAGCAGCTTGGACGTGGGCGAGGGCTATGGCTACACCTTC CASSLDVGEGYGYTF
TRBD2 TRBJ2-7 NA TRBV5-1 TGCGCCAGCAGCGGGACTAGCGGCTACGAGCAGTACTTC CASSGTSGYEQYF
TRBD2 TRBJ2-1 NA TRBV24-1 TGTGCCACCAGTGATTTCGGGACTAGCACCGGTAGCTCCTACAATGAGCAGTTCTTC CATSDFGTSTGSSYNEQFF
TRBD1 TRBJ2-1 NA TRBV11-2 TGTGCCAGCAGCTTAGCCGGGACAGGGCGCAATGAGCAGTTCTTC CASSLAGTGRNEQFF
NA TRBJ1-5 NA TRBV6-2/TRBV6-3 TGTGCCAGCAGTTACTCGCGGGGGGCGAATCAGCCCCAGCATTTT CASSYSRGANQPQHF
NA TRBJ2-5 once TRBV30 TGTGCCTGGAAAGTCGATCCAGGACAAGAGACCCAGTACTTC CAWKVDPGQETQYF
NA TRBJ1-3 NA TRBV5-1 TGCGCCAGCAGCTTGGAAGGGACTCAAGGAAACACCATATATTTT CASSLEGTQGNTIYF
NA TRBJ2-3 NA TRBV5-1 TGCGCCAGCAGCTTGGACAGAGGCACAGATACGCAGTATTTT CASSLDRGTDTQYF
NA TRBJ2-7 few TRBV27 TGTGCCAGCAGGCGACCCGGGACTCCCTCCTACGAGCAGTACTTC CASRRPGTPSYEQYF
TRBD1 TRBJ1-1 NA TRBV7-9 TGTGCCAGCAGCTTGGGGCGACAGGGAATGAAAGCTTTCTTT CASSLGRQGMKAFF
NA TRBJ1-1 NA TRBV28 TGTGCCAGCAGTTCTACCACCGAAACTGAAGCTTTCTTT CASSSTTETEAFF
NA TRBJ2-3 NA TRBV10-3 TGTGCCATCAGTGAAAGACCCACAGGGACGGATACGCAGTATTTT CAISERPTGTDTQYF
TRBD1 TRBJ1-1 NA TRBV6-4 TGTGCCAGCAGTGACGAGAAGGCAGGGGGGACTGAAGCTTTCTTT CASSDEKAGGTEAFF
NA TRBJ2-3 NA TRBV20-1 TGCAGTGCTAGTATCCAGGGGGGCCTTGGAGATACGCAGTATTTT CSASIQGGLGDTQYF
NA TRBJ1-1 NA TRBV12-3/TRBV12-4 TGTGCCAGCAGCGTTTCCCAGGGAAGGGCTTTCTTT CASSVSQGRAFF
NA TRBJ1-6 few TRBV15 TGTGCCACCAGCAGACCAGGGGTTGATAATTCACCCCTCCACTTT CATSRPGVDNSPLHF
TRBD1 TRBJ2-7 NA TRBV11-3 TGTGCCAGCAGCCAAGGGACAGGGTACGAGCAGTACTTC CASSQGTGYEQYF
NA TRBJ1-1 NA TRBV21-1 TGTGCCAGCAGCATCCGACAGGGGGAGGGGAGCACTGAAGCTTTCTTT CASSIRQGEGSTEAFF
NA TRBJ2-2 NA TRBV7-2 TGTGCCAGCAGCTTAGAATCGACACAGGCCACCGGGGAGCTGTTTTTT CASSLESTQATGELFF
NA TRBJ1-3 NA TRBV13 TGTGCCAGCAGCTTAGGCGGTTTAGGGACTACTGGAAACACCATATATTTT CASSLGGLGTTGNTIYF
TRBD1 TRBJ1-2 NA TRBV7-2 TGTGCCAGCAGCATCCGACAGGGTCTCTATGGCTACACCTTC CASSIRQGLYGYTF
TRBD1 TRBJ2-3 NA TRBV18 TGTGCCAGCTCACGGGTGCCTAAGGGGGCAGCGGGCACAGATACGCAGTATTTT CASSRVPKGAAGTDTQYF
TRBD1 TRBJ1-1 NA TRBV15 TGTGCCACCAGCAGAGAACAGGGGGTGCTTTCTAGGCTGAACACTGAAGCTTTCTTT CATSREQGVLSRLNTEAFF
NA TRBJ1-2 NA TRBV4-2 TGTGCCAGCAGCCAAGTACCAGGGGAGAACTATGGCTACACCTTC CASSQVPGENYGYTF